The source of this T cell receptor (beta chain) is a study of blood T cells in healthy people across ages. Study summary: Per two T cells, template switching captured roughly one barcoded beta molecule.

In regard to this clonotype: What it recognizes is unknown.

Peripheral blood from each donor was collected in a volume of approximately 9.5 milliliters. For the second PCR, which ran for roughly 7 to 11 cycles, a sample-barcoded 5' primer and a J-beta primer mix were used. TCRdb re-analysed the 5' RACE reads in MiXCR, keeping a single row per CDR3 protein. The sample lists 660,000 or so distinct CDR3 sequences, about 53% occurring once. Germline trimming cut 5 bases from V and 7 bases from J; bases unmatched to any gene: 12. The CDR3 consists of 15 residues. Whole-study findings and limits: A strong correlation between TCR beta diversity and naive T cell percentage was seen. Getting older went along with TCR beta diversity per million T cells dropping roughly linearly.

Material for sequencing was blood. The rearrangement joins TRBV12-3 or TRBV12-4 to TRBJ1-2, with TRBD1 matching over 8 bases. This sequence originates from a man between 60 and 75 years old in good health. CDR3 bases: TGTGCCAGCAGTCTCAGGACAGGGCCCACCGCTGGCTACACCTTC. It encodes CASSLRTGPTAGYTF.